One sample yielded the 30 T cell receptor beta chains listed below, sequenced in a study of cytomegalovirus exposure and HLA in healthy donors (dated by TCRdb to about 2017). Library method: the immunoSEQ multiplex PCR assay. For the multiplex PCR, a mixture combining 60 forward primers for TCR Vbeta segments and 13 reverse primers for TCR Jbeta segments was used. What TCRdb holds here is the immuneACCESS table cut down to in-frame rearrangements. Part of the clones is not present; checked against another copy, under half of the missing clones reflect an unresolved V gene, and the others are unexplained. The sample records under 130,000 clones, about 59% of which are singletons. The ten largest clones represent 3% to 4.5% of the sample. Sequenced input: PBMCs. These receptors were collected from a man younger than 40 in good health and CMV-seropositive.

The chain is built from TRBV6-1 and TRBJ1-5; 11 bases match TRBD1. The length of the CDR3 is 15 residues. The germline gives CDR1 MNHNS, CDR2 SASEGT. The J segment lost 7 bases and the V segment lost 8 bases, leaving 10 bases of the junction unmatched. The CDR3: CASRWDRGSSQPQHF. In nucleotides, the CDR3 is TGTGCCAGCCGTTGGGACAGGGGGAGTTCGCAGCCCCAGCATTTT.

This sequence joins TRBV5-4 and TRBJ2-2; 9 positions agree with TRBD2. The CDR3 extends over 16 amino acids. Germline CDR1 and CDR2: SGHNT and YYREEE (reference sequence). Trimming took 0 bases from V and 7 from J; bases not matched to a gene: 7. CDR3 sequence reads: CASSLAQRGAGGELFF. CDR3 coding DNA: TGTGCCAGCAGCTTGGCCCAGCGGGGGGCTGGCGGGGAGCTGTTTTTT.

V and J are TRBV19 and TRBJ2-3, with D tentatively TRBD1 (6 bases). V lost 5 bases to trimming and J lost 5 bases, with 8 bases between them. Germline CDR1 LNHDA, CDR2 SQIVND (reference sequence). The CDR3 has 12 residues. The CDR3 nucleotides are TGTGCCAGTAGTGGGGGCAGAGATACGCAGTATTTT. Translation: CASSGGRDTQYF.

This chain joins TRBV13 and TRBJ1-6; 9 nucleotides match TRBD1. Per the germline V gene, CDR1 is PRHDT and CDR2 is FYEKMQ (reference sequence). Trimming took 6 bases from V and 8 from J; bases not matched to a gene: 8. This CDR3 has 15 amino acids. CDR3 amino acids: CASRAGTGFDSPLHF. CDR3 sequence (DNA): TGTGCCAGCAGGGCCGGGACAGGGTTTGATTCACCCCTCCACTTT.

The V call is TRBV6-4, the J call TRBJ2-7; possibly TRBD1 for D (6 bases). CDR1 is MRHNA and CDR2 is SNTAGT in the germline V gene. Trimming pared 8 bases from V and 3 bases from J, leaving 35 bases between. The CDR3 consists of 20 residues. The CDR3 loop reads CASHDGGPSSTSSTFYEQYF. The CDR3 nucleotides read TGTGCCAGCCACGATGGGGGCCCAAGTTCTACGAGCAGTACTTTCTACGAGCAGTACTTC.

The sample holds a few counts of this clone. The rearrangement uses TRBV19 and TRBJ1-1; 8 bases are a match to TRBD1. Trimming at V came to 6 bases and at J to 5 bases, leaving 8 bases not matched to a gene. CDR1 LNHDA and CDR2 SQIVND come from the germline V gene (reference sequence). The CDR3 covers 14 residues. CDR3 DNA: TGTGCCAGTAGGATCACAGGGGGAAAAACTGAAGCTTTCTTT. This gives the protein CASRITGGKTEAFF.

This chain joins TRBV11-2 and TRBJ1-4, with a possible D match to TRBD1 (6 bases). The V and J ends lost 4 bases and 6 bases respectively, with 12 bases between them. Germline CDR1 SGHAT, CDR2 FQNNGV. The CDR3 has 14 amino acids. The CDR3 bases are TGTGCCAGCAGCTATTCTTGGACAGATGAAAAACTGTTTTTT. Residues: CASSYSWTDEKLFF.

V gene TRBV20-1 combines with J gene TRBJ1-1, with D hard to call. Trimming took off 2 bases at V and 3 bases at J, with 4 bases between the two ends. This CDR3 has 11 amino acids. Per germline, CDR1 DFQATT and CDR2 SNEGSKA (reference sequence). DNA of the CDR3: TGCAGTGCTAGACTATACACTGAAGCTTTCTTT. Encoded protein: CSARLYTEAFF.

The genes are TRBV5-1 and TRBJ1-1; 7 bases fit TRBD1. J gave up 3 bases and V 4 bases, and 9 bases lay outside the gene matches. The CDR3 covers 15 residues. Germline CDR1 is SGHRS and CDR2 is YFSETQ. The chain's CDR3 is CASSTATGLDTEAFF. CDR3 nucleotides: TGCGCCAGCAGCACCGCGACAGGGTTAGACACTGAAGCTTTCTTT.

This chain connects TRBV19 to TRBJ2-7; D is unclear. The CDR3 is 13 residues long. V lost 7 bases to trimming and J lost 2 bases, with 12 bases between them. Per the germline V gene, CDR1 is LNHDA and CDR2 is SQIVND (reference sequence). CDR3 sequence: CASTEQHPYEQYF. CDR3 DNA sequence: TGTGCCAGTACGGAACAGCACCCCTACGAGCAGTACTTC.

V usage is TRBV9 and J usage is TRBJ2-3; 7 bases agree with TRBD1. J lost 0 bases, V lost 2 bases, and 3 bases had no gene match. The CDR3 contains 15 residues. Per the germline V gene, CDR1 is SGDLS and CDR2 is YYNGEE. The CDR3 DNA sequence: TGTGCCAGCAGCGTTTGGGACAGAAGCACAGATACGCAGTATTTT. Protein sequence: CASSVWDRSTDTQYF.

V is TRBV7-9 and J is TRBJ1-2; D perhaps matches TRBD1 (6 bases). The V gene lost 1 base and the J gene lost 0 bases, with 6 bases spanning the gap. From germline, CDR1 is SEHNR and CDR2 FQNEAQ (reference sequence). The CDR3 loop spans 14 amino acids. The CDR3 DNA reads as TGTGCCAGCAGCTTAGGGACAGCTAACTATGGCTACACCTTC. Its protein product is CASSLGTANYGYTF.

This chain joins TRBV4-1 and TRBJ1-2; perhaps TRBD1 as D (5 bases). Trimming cost V 4 bases and J 8 bases, with 14 bases left between them. Per the germline V gene, CDR1 is MGHRA and CDR2 is YSYEKL. This CDR3 has 13 amino acids. CDR3 loop: CASSPAGQRGYTF. In DNA, the CDR3 is TGCGCCAGCAGCCCAGCGGGGCAAAGGGGCTACACCTTC.

The rearrangement joins TRBV7-9 to TRBJ2-5; D unclear. Germline values: CDR1 SEHNR, CDR2 FQNEAQ (reference sequence). The V end was cut by 2 bases, the J end by 2 bases, with 9 bases between. The CDR3 is 14 amino acids. This CDR3 is CASSLPRLQETQYF. CDR3 DNA sequence: TGTGCCAGCAGCTTACCCCGACTTCAAGAGACCCAGTACTTC.

V gene TRBV29-1 combines with J gene TRBJ1-1; D unclear. The germline CDR1 and CDR2 sequences are SQVTM and ANQGSEA. The CDR3 spans 13 residues. Trimming shortened V by 8 bases and J by 5 bases, and 18 bases separated the two germline ends. For the CDR3, the DNA is TGCAGCTCAGACGGTCCTGGGAGGACTGAAGCTTTCTTT. This encodes CSSDGPGRTEAFF.

The genes are TRBV5-6 and TRBJ1-1; no firm D call. V was pared by 4 bases and J by 3 bases, with 7 bases between. The CDR3 length is 12 residues. Germline V gene sequence: CDR1 SGHDT, CDR2 YYEEEE. The CDR3, as DNA: TGTGCCAGCAGCCTCTCGGACACTGAAGCTTTCTTT. This sequence encodes CASSLSDTEAFF.

V and J are TRBV7-9 and TRBJ1-5; 7 nucleotides agree with TRBD1. The length of the CDR3 is 16 residues. Germline V lookup: CDR1 SEHNR, CDR2 FQNEAQ (reference sequence). V gave up 5 bases and J gave up 2 bases; unmatched junction bases: 9. This CDR3 reads CASSPDRVIGNQPQHF. The CDR3 DNA is TGTGCCAGCAGCCCTGACAGGGTTATTGGCAATCAGCCCCAGCATTTT.

This clone appeared a few times. The rearrangement links TRBV12-5 to TRBJ2-4; D gene unclear. Per germline, CDR1 LGHNT and CDR2 FRNRAP. V was shortened by 6 bases and J by 6 bases, with 3 bases between the two germline ends. This CDR3 is 10 amino acids long. The CDR3 nucleotides are TGTGCTAGTGGCCGAAACATTCAGTACTTC. Translated, it gives CASGRNIQYF.

The gene calls are TRBV4-2 and TRBJ1-2; a possible D gene is TRBD1 (6 bases). In germline, CDR1 is LGHNA, CDR2 YNFKEQ. The ends were cut back, 4 bases at V and 3 bases at J, with 12 bases in the middle. There are 14 residues in the CDR3. The CDR3 sequence: CASSRGQTDYGYTF. In DNA, the CDR3 is TGTGCCAGCAGCCGAGGACAGACGGACTATGGCTACACCTTC.

The gene calls are TRBV25-1 and TRBJ1-2; D is ambiguous. Germline V gene sequence: CDR1 MGHDK, CDR2 SYGVNS. The CDR3 consists of 15 residues. Trimming left V 5 bases short and J 0 bases short, with 13 bases between. The CDR3 is CASSSRFSANYGYTF. CDR3 sequence (DNA): TGTGCCAGCAGTTCCCGTTTTTCGGCTAACTATGGCTACACCTTC.

This clone was counted only a few times. This chain links TRBV5-4 with TRBJ1-2; the match to TRBD1 covers 8 bases. CDR1 SGHNT and CDR2 YYREEE come from the germline V gene (reference sequence). J lost 2 bases, V lost 4 bases, and 10 bases had no gene match. This CDR3 is 16 amino acids long. CDR3 DNA: TGTGCCAGCAGCCCATGGGTCGGACAGGGAAACTATGGCTACACCTTC. Residues: CASSPWVGQGNYGYTF.

DNA for the CDR3: TGTGCCAGTAGTAGCCAGGGGGGCGCAGATACGCAGTATTTT. Its translation: CASSSQGGADTQYF. The chain uses TRBV19 and TRBJ2-3, with D maybe TRBD1 (7 bases). The CDR3 spans 14 residues. Between the trimmed V and J ends, which lost 4 bases and 4 bases, there was a span of 12 bases. CDR1 is LNHDA and CDR2 is SQIVND in the germline V gene (reference sequence).

The V gene is TRBV4-1, the J gene TRBJ2-3, with a tentative D call TRBD2 (5 bases). CDR3 length: 14 amino acids. The V gene lost 2 bases and the J gene lost 0 bases, with 6 bases spanning the gap. Germline values: CDR1 MGHRA, CDR2 YSYEKL. The CDR3, as DNA: TGCGCCAGCAGCCAATGGACTAGCACAGATACGCAGTATTTT. Translation gives CASSQWTSTDTQYF.

The chain uses TRBV6-6 and TRBJ2-1; D possibly corresponds to TRBD2 (6 bases). The CDR3 consists of 13 residues. Looked up from germline, CDR1 is MNHNY and CDR2 is SVGAGI (reference sequence). CDR3 in DNA: TGTGCAGCGCTCCCGGCGCCCGGGGGAGAGCAGTTCTTC. Its protein product is CAALPAPGGEQFF.

The chain uses TRBV5-4 and TRBJ2-1; TRBD2 matches at 7 bases. With V trimmed by 5 bases and J by 9 bases, 8 bases remained unmatched. The CDR3 is 13 residues long. Per germline, CDR1 SGHNT and CDR2 YYREEE (reference sequence). This CDR3 is CASSYTSDAEQFF. The CDR3 coding sequence is TGTGCCAGCAGTTACACTAGCGACGCTGAGCAGTTCTTC. Full variable domain (remainder filled in from reference TRBV5-4 and TRBJ2-1): ETGVTQSPTHLIKTRGQQVTLRCSSQSGHNTVSWYQQALGQGPQFIFQYYREEENGRGNFPPRFSGLQFPNYSSELNVNALELDDSALYLCASSYTSDAEQFFGPGTRLTVL.

J is TRBJ2-3 and V is TRBV6-1; 8 nucleotides match TRBD2. Germline V gene lookup returns CDR1 MNHNS and CDR2 SASEGT. The junction had 4 bases not matched to a gene; V was cut back by 0 bases and J by 2 bases. CDR3 length: 16 residues. The CDR3, as DNA: TGTGCCAGCAGTGAAGCGCGGCGGGGGGACACAGATACGCAGTATTTT. Translated: CASSEARRGDTDTQYF.

Concerning this clone: One end of the junction is discordant with germline, which a read error may explain. The V call is TRBV7-9, the J call TRBJ1-1; unclear D gene. CDR3 size: 14 residues. CDR1 is SEHNR, CDR2 FQNEAQ, per germline (reference sequence). The CDR3 is CSSSLRGLNTEAFF. The DNA of the CDR3 is TGTTCCAGCAGCCTACGCGGCTTGAACACTGAAGCTTTCTTT.

This clone was seen a handful of times. V is TRBV9 and J is TRBJ2-3; maybe TRBD2 (6 bases). Germline-derived CDR1 and CDR2 are SGDLS and YYNGEE. Trimming cost V 0 bases and J 3 bases, with 11 bases left between them. This CDR3 is built from 15 residues. This CDR3 is CASSVGAGRTDTQYF. CDR3 nucleotides: TGTGCCAGCAGCGTAGGTGCGGGGCGAACAGATACGCAGTATTTT.

CDR3 sequence reads: CASSLGLAGGIYYEQYF. In nucleotides, the CDR3 is TGTGCCAGCAGCCTGGGACTAGCGGGGGGGATTTACTACGAGCAGTACTTC. This chain links TRBV4-2 with TRBJ2-7; TRBD2 aligns across 16 bases. V lost 4 bases, J lost 3 bases, and 6 bases stayed unmatched. CDR3 length: 17 amino acids. Germline CDR1 LGHNA, CDR2 YNFKEQ.

This chain links TRBV7-2 with TRBJ1-1; D uncertain. Germline CDR1 and CDR2: SGHTA and FQGNSA. V was trimmed by 4 bases and J by 4 bases, leaving 10 bases between them. This CDR3 has 13 amino acids. DNA of the CDR3: TGTGCCAGCAGCTACACAAGAGGCACTGAAGCTTTCTTT. The encoded protein is CASSYTRGTEAFF.